This TCR beta chain was retrieved from a study of blood T cell repertoires in COVID-19. Across the whole study: Specimens from acute and convalescent COVID-19 originated in the United States, Italy and Spain. Nucleic acid was either cDNA or gDNA, and it came from T cells, B-cell-depleted T cells, or PBMCs.

Study processing details: Estimates of nucleated cell counts were drawn from the amplification of reference gene primers. Using immunoSEQ multiplex PCR, the repertoire was profiled, and TCRdb retains in-frame clones only, with some absent. The D gene and trimming were derived from the DNA, and the V and J assignments and clone size from that table. The sample shows 150,000 or so clones, about 80% of them seen only once. V was clipped by 6 bases and J by 8 bases; unmatched bases: 10. This CDR3 comprises 16 residues. CDR1 is SNHLY and CDR2 is FYNNEI in the germline V gene. This clone came up a few times.

The receptor was isolated from a woman aged 60 to 75 with acute or convalescent COVID-19. J is TRBJ1-4 and V is TRBV2; 12 nucleotides match TRBD1. Specimen: peripheral blood. The CDR3 region has the DNA TGTGCCAGCAGCAACGGGGGACAGGGGGCATACGAAAAACTGTTTTTT. This codes for CASSNGGQGAYEKLFF.